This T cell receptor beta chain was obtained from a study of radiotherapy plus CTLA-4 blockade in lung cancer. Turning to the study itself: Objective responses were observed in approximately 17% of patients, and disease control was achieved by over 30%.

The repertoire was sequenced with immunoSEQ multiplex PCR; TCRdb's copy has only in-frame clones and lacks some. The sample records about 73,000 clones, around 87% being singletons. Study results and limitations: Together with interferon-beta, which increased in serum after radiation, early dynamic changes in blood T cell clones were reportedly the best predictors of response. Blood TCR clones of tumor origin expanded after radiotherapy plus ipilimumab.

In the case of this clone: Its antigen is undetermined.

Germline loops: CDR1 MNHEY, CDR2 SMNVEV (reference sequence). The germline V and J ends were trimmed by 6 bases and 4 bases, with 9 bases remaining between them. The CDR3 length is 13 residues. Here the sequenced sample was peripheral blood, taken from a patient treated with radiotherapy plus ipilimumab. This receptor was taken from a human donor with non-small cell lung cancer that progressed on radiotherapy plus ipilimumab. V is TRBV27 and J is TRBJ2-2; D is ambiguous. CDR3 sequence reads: CASREEFTGELFF. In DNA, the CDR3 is TGTGCCAGCAGAGAGGAATTCACCGGGGAGCTGTTTTTT.